Below are 20 T cell receptor beta chains sequenced from a single sample in a study of cytomegalovirus exposure and HLA in healthy donors. PCR amplification relied on 60 Vbeta primers (plus 13 Jbeta primers). Measured with immunoSEQ multiplex PCR; TCRdb has only the in-frame clones, and not every one. The sample holds 150,000 to 180,000 clones; around 80% are singletons and the top ten take around 4.1%. Specimen: PBMCs. Every receptor here comes from a woman aged 40 to 49 in good health and CMV-seronegative.

The chain combines TRBV6-5 with TRBJ1-2; D is ambiguous. CDR3 size: 14 residues. The V and J ends lost 7 bases and 0 bases respectively, with 12 bases between them. Germline V gene sequence: CDR1 MNHEY, CDR2 SVGAGI. The CDR3 nucleotides are TGTGCCAGCACCAGACAACCGGCTAACTATGGCTACACCTTC. The encoded protein is CASTRQPANYGYTF.

The chain couples TRBV4-2 to TRBJ1-5; a possible D gene is TRBD1 (5 bases). This CDR3 has 13 amino acids. Trimming took 6 bases from V and 3 from J, leaving 9 bases between them. Per germline, CDR1 LGHNA and CDR2 YNFKEQ. The CDR3 spells CASSQGSNQPQHF. CDR3 bases: TGTGCCAGCAGTCAGGGATCCAATCAGCCCCAGCATTTT.

The chain recombines TRBV9 with TRBJ2-7; 12 bases agree with TRBD2. The V segment lost 2 bases and the J segment 2 bases; nucleotides outside the gene matches: 11. Germline CDR1 reads SGDLS; CDR2 reads YYNGEE. The CDR3 has 18 amino acids. The CDR3 protein is CASSVGGLAGIPPYEQYF. The CDR3 region has the DNA TGTGCCAGCAGCGTGGGCGGACTAGCGGGAATCCCCCCCTACGAGCAGTACTTC.

The V gene is TRBV27, the J gene TRBJ1-1; 7 bases agree with TRBD1. The length of the CDR3 is 13 residues. In germline, CDR1 is MNHEY, CDR2 SMNVEV (reference sequence). The J segment lost 8 bases and the V segment lost 0 bases, leaving 3 bases of the junction unmatched. The CDR3 region is CASSLSSGGEAFF. DNA for the CDR3: TGTGCCAGCAGTTTATCTTCAGGGGGGGAAGCTTTCTTT.

The genes are TRBV5-1 and TRBJ2-7, with D perhaps matching TRBD1 (7 bases). The CDR3 contains 15 residues. V was pared by 2 bases and J by 3 bases, with 15 bases between. The germline gives CDR1 SGHRS, CDR2 YFSETQ. The CDR3 protein is CASSFTGDSHYEQYF. The DNA of the CDR3 is TGCGCCAGCAGCTTCACAGGGGACTCTCACTACGAGCAGTACTTC.

This chain joins TRBV4-1 and TRBJ2-7; TRBD2 might be the D (6 bases). The CDR3 covers 14 residues. The germline V and J ends were trimmed by 0 bases and 3 bases, with 9 bases remaining between them. The germline V gene has CDR1 MGHRA and CDR2 YSYEKL. CDR3 sequence reads: CASSQEGLIYEQYF. Written as DNA, the CDR3 is TGCGCCAGCAGCCAAGAGGGACTCATCTACGAGCAGTACTTC.

The chain couples TRBV11-2 to TRBJ1-5, with TRBD1 as a possible D gene (6 bases). CDR3 size: 16 residues. Germline V CDR1 and CDR2: SGHAT, FQNNGV. V lost 5 bases and J lost 6, with 20 bases in between. Written as DNA, the CDR3 is TGTGCCAGCAGCCAGGGTTCCCAGGGGACCGCTCAGCCCCAGCATTTT. Its translation is CASSQGSQGTAQPQHF.

The rearrangement uses TRBV2 and TRBJ1-2; tentative D call: TRBD1 (5 bases). The CDR3 is 17 residues long. Germline V gives CDR1 SNHLY, CDR2 FYNNEI. The ends were cut back, 6 bases at V and 2 bases at J, with 22 bases in the middle. The CDR3 reads CASSLAGVRQANYGYTF. For the CDR3, the DNA is TGTGCCAGCAGCCTTGCGGGGGTTCGGCAGGCGAACTATGGCTACACCTTC.

The chain joins TRBV11-3 to TRBJ2-1, with TRBD1 matching 12 bases. There are 16 residues in the CDR3. V lost 3 bases to trimming and J lost 6 bases; unmatched junction nucleotides: 6. From germline, CDR1 is SGHNT and CDR2 YENEEA. CDR3 in amino acids: CASSFSGQGASNEQFF. CDR3 coding DNA: TGTGCCAGCAGCTTCTCGGGACAGGGGGCGAGCAATGAGCAGTTCTTC.

The genes are TRBV6-5 and TRBJ1-1; D may be TRBD1 (6 bases). Per the germline V gene, CDR1 is MNHEY and CDR2 is SVGAGI. This CDR3 region has 15 residues. Trimming cost V 6 bases and J 4 bases, with 18 bases left between them. The CDR3 coding sequence is TGTGCCAGCAGGCACCCACAGGGTAAGGCCACTGAAGCTTTCTTT. As protein: CASRHPQGKATEAFF.

This clone was recorded once. This sequence joins TRBV19 and TRBJ1-4; 10 nucleotides line up with TRBD1. The J segment lost 4 bases and the V segment lost 4 bases, leaving 0 bases of the junction unmatched. CDR1 and CDR2 from the germline V gene are LNHDA and SQIVND (reference sequence). The CDR3 contains 14 residues. The CDR3 nucleotides read TGTGCCAGTAGTAGGACAGGGGGTAATGAAAAACTGTTTTTT. Translation gives CASSRTGGNEKLFF.

DNA for the CDR3: TGCGCCAGCAGCTTGGGACACCAGGTGAACACTGAAGCTTTCTTT. Protein product: CASSLGHQVNTEAFF. This chain joins TRBV5-1 and TRBJ1-1; unclear D gene. This CDR3 spans 15 amino acids. CDR1 and CDR2 (germline): SGHRS, YFSETQ. The V end was cut by 0 bases, the J end by 0 bases, with 9 bases between.

The J gene is TRBJ2-1, the V gene TRBV4-1; 11 nucleotides line up with TRBD2. This CDR3 comprises 17 residues. Germline lookup yields CDR1 MGHRA and CDR2 YSYEKL. V shed 4 bases and J 4 bases; nucleotides not matched to a gene: 9. CDR3 sequence: CASSRETGTSGYNEQFF. The CDR3 DNA follows: TGCGCCAGCAGCCGGGAAACCGGGACTAGCGGTTACAATGAGCAGTTCTTC.

This clone was seen only a few times. The chain has TRBV7-2 and TRBJ1-4; a weak D match, TRBD1 (6 bases). CDR1 is SGHTA, CDR2 FQGNSA, per germline. V was clipped by 5 bases and J by 8 bases, with 21 bases between them. The CDR3 is made up of 16 amino acids. For the CDR3, the DNA is TGTGCCAGCAGCGCGCACTCAGGGGATTCTTACGAAAAACTGTTTTTT. Translated, it gives CASSAHSGDSYEKLFF.

The gene calls are TRBV5-6 and TRBJ1-2, with D possibly being TRBD1 (5 bases). The CDR3 totals 12 residues. The V gene lost 7 bases and the J gene lost 1 base, with 8 bases spanning the gap. Germline V gene lookup returns CDR1 SGHDT and CDR2 YYEEEE. CDR3 sequence reads: CASWGVNYGYTF. CDR3 sequence (DNA): TGTGCCAGCTGGGGGGTTAACTATGGCTACACCTTC.

Written as DNA, the CDR3 is TGTGCCATCAACAGGGAGGGAAGGAATCAGCCCCAGCATTTT. Protein product: CAINREGRNQPQHF. This rearrangement joins TRBV10-3 to TRBJ1-5; tentative D call: TRBD1 (6 bases). Trimming took 7 bases from V and 4 from J, leaving 14 bases between them. This CDR3 contains 14 residues. In germline, CDR1 is ENHRY, CDR2 SYGVKD.

The chain joins TRBV6-1 to TRBJ2-5; the match to TRBD1 covers 9 bases. This CDR3 is 15 amino acids long. Germline V CDR1 and CDR2: MNHNS, SASEGT. V shed 11 bases, J shed 1 base, and the junction held 11 bases outside the gene matches. CDR3 in amino acids: CAGDQPGQGQETQYF. The CDR3 DNA is TGTGCCGGCGACCAACCGGGACAGGGCCAAGAGACCCAGTACTTC.

The chain links TRBV30 to TRBJ2-5, with D perhaps matching TRBD2 (6 bases). The assigned J gene may be wrong: the sequence end matches TRBJ2-7 better. This CDR3 region has 14 residues. The germline V gene has CDR1 GTSNPN and CDR2 SVGIG (reference sequence). The DNA for the CDR3 is TGTGCCTGGAGTAATGGGGGGACCTCCTACGAGCAGTACTTC. This translates into CAWSNGGTSYEQYF.

The CDR3 here is CASSSTYLTRDEQFF. Written as DNA, the CDR3 is TGTGCCAGCAGTTCCACATACCTTACTAGAGATGAGCAGTTCTTC. This chain joins TRBV2 and TRBJ2-1, with a weak D call TRBD2 (5 bases). The CDR3 loop spans 15 amino acids. V lost 5 bases and J 8 bases, leaving 19 bases between the germline ends. Germline CDR1 and CDR2: SNHLY and FYNNEI.

The CDR3 reads CASSPGTGTYEQYF. The CDR3 nucleotides are TGTGCCAGCAGCCCCGGGACAGGGACCTACGAGCAGTACTTC. The chain employs TRBV5-4 and TRBJ2-7, with TRBD1 matching over 9 bases. V was clipped by 4 bases and J by 2 bases; unmatched bases: 4. Looked up from germline, CDR1 is SGHNT and CDR2 is YYREEE (reference sequence). The CDR3 is 14 amino acids.